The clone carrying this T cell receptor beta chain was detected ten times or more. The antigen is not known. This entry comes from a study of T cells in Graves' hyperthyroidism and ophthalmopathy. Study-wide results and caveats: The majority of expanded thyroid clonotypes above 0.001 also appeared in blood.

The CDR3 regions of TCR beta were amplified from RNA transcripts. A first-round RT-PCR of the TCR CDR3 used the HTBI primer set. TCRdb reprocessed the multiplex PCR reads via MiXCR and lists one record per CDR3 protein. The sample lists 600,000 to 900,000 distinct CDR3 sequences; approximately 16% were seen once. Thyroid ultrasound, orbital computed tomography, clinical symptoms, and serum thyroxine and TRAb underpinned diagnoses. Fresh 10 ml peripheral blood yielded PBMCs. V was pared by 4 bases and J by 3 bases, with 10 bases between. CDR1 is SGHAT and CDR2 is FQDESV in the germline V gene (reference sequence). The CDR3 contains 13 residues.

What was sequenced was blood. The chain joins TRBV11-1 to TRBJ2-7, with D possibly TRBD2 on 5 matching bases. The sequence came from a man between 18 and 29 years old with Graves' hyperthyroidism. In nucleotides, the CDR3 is TGTGCCAGCAGCTGGTCTAGCTTCTACGAGCAGTACTTC. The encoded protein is CASSWSSFYEQYF.